This T cell receptor (beta chain) was recovered during a study of PD-1 blockade in classical Hodgkin lymphoma. Study summary: Nivolumab dosing for patients was 3 mg/kg, administered intravenously every 2 weeks.

The CDR3 is 14 amino acids. The germline V and J ends were trimmed by 5 bases and 2 bases, with 10 bases remaining between them. Germline V gives CDR1 SGHRS, CDR2 YFSETQ. Repertoires were generated with immunoSEQ multiplex PCR, while TCRdb's copy carries only in-frame clones and drops some. The sample carries some 90,000 clones, around four fifths recorded once. Broader study findings: Newly diagnosed patients had baseline TCR diversity that was reportedly lower than that of healthy donors. Whatever underlies the repertoire differences (possibly disease activity or prior therapy) remains undefined.

Concerning this clone: Its antigen is currently unknown.

Time point described: cycle 4 day 1 (C4D1), after 6 weeks of nivolumab. Every patient had relapsed following autologous stem cell transplantation, and cohorts differed in brentuximab vedotin exposure. The chain uses TRBV5-1 and TRBJ2-2; D is unresolved. The sequences come from peripheral blood mononuclear cells (PBMCs), collected before the fourth cycle of nivolumab. This TCR came from a human donor with classical Hodgkin lymphoma. The CDR3 DNA sequence: TGCGCCAGCAGAGAAATCCCCAACACCGGGGAGCTGTTTTTT. The encoded protein is CASREIPNTGELFF.